Reported below is one T cell receptor beta chain. The antigen is undetermined. This sample is drawn from a study of T cell repertoires in cytomegalovirus infection. Study-wide background: Used in the study were CMV epitopes, some recently identified and HLA-C-restricted, others well-studied and HLA-B-restricted. Through public TCR beta signatures, both CMV infection and matching HLA type were indicated. Study-wide findings and caveats: HLA-C-restricted CMV-specific TCR beta clonotypes were dominant in the ex vivo response. Accumulated public TCR beta family frequency recognized individuals carrying CMV together with the relevant HLA.

CDR3 length: 16 residues. The V gene's germline CDR1 is DFQATT and CDR2 SNEGSKA (reference sequence). Trimming pared 0 bases from V and 8 bases from J, leaving 20 bases between. TCRdb used MiXCR to reprocess the reads, holding one entry per CDR3 protein. The sample includes 40,000 to 60,000 distinct CDR3 sequences, about 20% of them seen just once. Sample: CD8+ T cells from cultured PBMCs, taken from culture after CMV antigen stimulation. This chain uses TRBV20-1 with TRBJ2-1; D not certain. The sequence derives from a human donor in good health (CMV status not recorded). Some clones in this sample may be carry-over from other donors' samples. Here the CDR3 reads CSARDWGVTLADEQFF. DNA of the CDR3: TGCAGTGCTAGAGATTGGGGTGTGACCCTGGCGGATGAGCAGTTCTTC.